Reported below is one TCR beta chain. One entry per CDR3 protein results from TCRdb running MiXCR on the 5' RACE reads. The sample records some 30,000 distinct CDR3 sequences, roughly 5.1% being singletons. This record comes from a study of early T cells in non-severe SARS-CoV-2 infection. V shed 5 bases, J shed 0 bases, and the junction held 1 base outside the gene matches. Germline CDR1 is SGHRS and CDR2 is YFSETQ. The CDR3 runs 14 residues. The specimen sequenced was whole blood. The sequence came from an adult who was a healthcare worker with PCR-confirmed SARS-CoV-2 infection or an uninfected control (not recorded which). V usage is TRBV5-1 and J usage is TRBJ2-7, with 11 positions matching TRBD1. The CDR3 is CASSGTGGSYEQYF. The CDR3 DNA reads TGCGCCAGCAGTGGGACAGGGGGCTCCTACGAGCAGTACTTC.